This is a list of T cell receptor beta chains from one sample in a study of T cells expressing NK-cell markers. TCRdb reprocessed the 5' RACE reads and stores each CDR3 protein as one record, lacking DNA. This repertoire includes a few hundred thousand distinct CDR3 sequences. The sequenced sample consisted of blood T cells: a sorted CD56 or NKG2C T cell subset, CD4+ or CD8+ T cells, or bulk PBMC T cells (not recorded which). These receptors all come from a man between 18 and 69 years old in good health. Both conserved end residues are part of each CDR3. Fields, in order: V gene, J gene, CDR3 protein.

v_call: TRBV20-1; j_call: TRBJ2-5; cdr3_aa: CSAREGTSRGTQYF
v_call: TRBV15; j_call: TRBJ2-3; cdr3_aa: CATSRRFGSGGKYTDTQYF
v_call: TRBV19; j_call: TRBJ1-4; cdr3_aa: CASSSNTGVYEKLFF
v_call: TRBV3-1; j_call: TRBJ1-2; cdr3_aa: CASSLSTTNYGYTF
v_call: TRBV20-1; j_call: TRBJ2-5; cdr3_aa: CSARDRARGTFRETQYF
v_call: TRBV14; j_call: TRBJ2-3; cdr3_aa: CASSQDRNTDTQYF
v_call: TRBV12-3/TRBV12-4; j_call: TRBJ1-1; cdr3_aa: CASRKHEGGNTEAFF
v_call: TRBV6-2/TRBV6-3; j_call: TRBJ2-6; cdr3_aa: CASSTEVFRREVSGANVLTF
v_call: TRBV5-1; j_call: TRBJ2-5; cdr3_aa: CASSLGPRGVGLQETQYF
v_call: TRBV12-3/TRBV12-4; j_call: TRBJ2-7; cdr3_aa: CASSAPGLAGGQSSYEQYF
v_call: TRBV19; j_call: TRBJ2-1; cdr3_aa: CASSFRGAYNEQFF
v_call: TRBV5-4; j_call: TRBJ2-7; cdr3_aa: CASSHSGSFSYEQYF
v_call: TRBV6-2/TRBV6-3; j_call: TRBJ2-3; cdr3_aa: CASSYRAGGDTQYF
v_call: TRBV14; j_call: TRBJ2-1; cdr3_aa: CASSQDRGVHNEQFF
v_call: TRBV5-1; j_call: TRBJ2-5; cdr3_aa: CASSSSRARETQYF
v_call: TRBV12-3/TRBV12-4; j_call: TRBJ1-1; cdr3_aa: CASSLAQGVLNTEAFF
v_call: TRBV28; j_call: TRBJ2-5; cdr3_aa: CASSGLGTGGRETQYF
v_call: TRBV4-2; j_call: TRBJ2-7; cdr3_aa: CASSRGSMGNEQYF